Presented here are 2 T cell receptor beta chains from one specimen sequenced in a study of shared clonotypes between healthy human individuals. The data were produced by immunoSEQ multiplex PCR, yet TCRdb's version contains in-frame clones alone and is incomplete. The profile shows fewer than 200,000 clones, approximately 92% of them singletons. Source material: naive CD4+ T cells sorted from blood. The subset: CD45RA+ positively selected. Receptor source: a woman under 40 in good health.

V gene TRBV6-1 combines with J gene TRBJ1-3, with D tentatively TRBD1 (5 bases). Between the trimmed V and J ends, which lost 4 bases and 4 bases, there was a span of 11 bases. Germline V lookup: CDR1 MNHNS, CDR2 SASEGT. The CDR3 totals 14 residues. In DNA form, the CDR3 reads TGTGCCAGCAGTGTCTCAGGGTTAGGAAACACCATATATTTT. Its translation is CASSVSGLGNTIYF.

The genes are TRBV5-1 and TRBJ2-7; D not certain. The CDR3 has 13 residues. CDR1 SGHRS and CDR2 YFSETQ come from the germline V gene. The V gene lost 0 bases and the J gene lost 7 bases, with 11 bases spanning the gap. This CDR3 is CASSLVSQVEQYF. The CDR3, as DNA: TGCGCCAGCAGCTTGGTATCCCAGGTAGAGCAGTACTTC.